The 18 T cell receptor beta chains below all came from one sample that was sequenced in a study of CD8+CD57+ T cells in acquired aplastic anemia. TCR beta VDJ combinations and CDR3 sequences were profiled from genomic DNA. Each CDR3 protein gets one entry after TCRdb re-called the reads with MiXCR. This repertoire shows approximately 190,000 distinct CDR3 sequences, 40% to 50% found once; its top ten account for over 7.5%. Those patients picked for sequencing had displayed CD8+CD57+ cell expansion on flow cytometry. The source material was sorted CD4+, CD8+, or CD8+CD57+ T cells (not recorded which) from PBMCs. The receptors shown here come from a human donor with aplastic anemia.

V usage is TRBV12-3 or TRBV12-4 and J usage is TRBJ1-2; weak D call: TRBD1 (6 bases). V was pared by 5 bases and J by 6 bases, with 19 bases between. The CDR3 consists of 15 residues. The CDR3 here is CASSVTRGGINGYTF. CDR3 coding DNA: TGTGCCAGCAGTGTCACCAGGGGCGGCATAAATGGCTACACCTTC.

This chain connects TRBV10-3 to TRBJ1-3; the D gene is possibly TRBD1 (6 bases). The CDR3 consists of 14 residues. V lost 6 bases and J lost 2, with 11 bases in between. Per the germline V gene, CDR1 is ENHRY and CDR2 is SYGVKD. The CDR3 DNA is TGTGCCATCAGGTTCACAGGGACTGGAAACACCATATATTTT. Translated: CAIRFTGTGNTIYF.

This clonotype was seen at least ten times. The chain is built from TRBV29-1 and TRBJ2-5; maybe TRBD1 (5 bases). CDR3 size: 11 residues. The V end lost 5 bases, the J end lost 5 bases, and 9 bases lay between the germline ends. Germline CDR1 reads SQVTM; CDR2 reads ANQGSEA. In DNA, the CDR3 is TGCAGCGTTTCAGGGTGGGAGACCCAGTACTTC. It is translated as CSVSGWETQYF. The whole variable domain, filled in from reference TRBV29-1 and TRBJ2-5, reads SAVISQKPSRDICQRGTSLTIQCQVDSQVTMMFWYRQQPGQSLTLIATANQGSEATYESGFVIDKFPISRPNLTFSTLTVSNMSPEDSSIYLCSVSGWETQYFGPGTRLLVL.

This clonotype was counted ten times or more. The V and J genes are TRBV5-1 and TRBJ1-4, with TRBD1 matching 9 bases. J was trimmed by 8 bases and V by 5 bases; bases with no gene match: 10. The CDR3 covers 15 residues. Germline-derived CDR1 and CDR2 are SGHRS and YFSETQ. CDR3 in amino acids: CASSSTGTGNEKLFF. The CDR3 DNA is TGCGCCAGCAGTTCGACCGGGACAGGGAACGAAAAACTGTTTTTT.

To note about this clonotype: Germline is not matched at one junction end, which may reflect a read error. The CDR3 loop reads CAIRDSLVAEAF. The CDR3 coding sequence is TGTGCCATCAGGGACTCCTTGGTGGCTGAAGCTTTC. V gene TRBV10-3 combines with J gene TRBJ1-2, with D unclear. The germline gives CDR1 ENHRY, CDR2 SYGVKD. The CDR3 runs to 12 residues.

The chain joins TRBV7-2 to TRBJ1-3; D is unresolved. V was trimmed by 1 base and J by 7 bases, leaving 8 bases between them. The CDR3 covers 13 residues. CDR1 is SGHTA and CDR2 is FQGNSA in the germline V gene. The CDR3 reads CASSLVTGNTIYF. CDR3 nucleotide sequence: TGTGCCAGCAGCTTAGTGACGGGGAACACCATATATTTT.

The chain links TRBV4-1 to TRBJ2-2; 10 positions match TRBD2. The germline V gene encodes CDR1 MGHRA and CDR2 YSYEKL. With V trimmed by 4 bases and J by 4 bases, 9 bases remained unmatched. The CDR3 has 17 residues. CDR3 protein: CASSPRGLAGVTGELFF. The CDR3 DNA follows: TGCGCCAGCAGCCCCAGGGGCCTAGCGGGAGTCACCGGGGAGCTGTTTTTT.

CDR3 sequence: CAIGPPGGRFYEQYF. The DNA for the CDR3 is TGTGCCATCGGTCCTCCGGGAGGCAGATTCTACGAGCAGTACTTC. The rearrangement joins TRBV10-3 to TRBJ2-7; 7 bases are a match to TRBD2. The V segment lost 8 bases and the J segment 3 bases; nucleotides outside the gene matches: 13. CDR3 size: 15 residues. Per germline, CDR1 ENHRY and CDR2 SYGVKD.

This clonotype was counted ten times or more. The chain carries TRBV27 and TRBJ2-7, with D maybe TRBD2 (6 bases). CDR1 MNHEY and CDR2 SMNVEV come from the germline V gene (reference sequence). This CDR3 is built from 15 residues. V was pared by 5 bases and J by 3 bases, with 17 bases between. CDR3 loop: CASSSETTSFYEQYF. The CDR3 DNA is TGTGCCAGCAGTAGCGAGACCACTAGCTTCTACGAGCAGTACTTC.

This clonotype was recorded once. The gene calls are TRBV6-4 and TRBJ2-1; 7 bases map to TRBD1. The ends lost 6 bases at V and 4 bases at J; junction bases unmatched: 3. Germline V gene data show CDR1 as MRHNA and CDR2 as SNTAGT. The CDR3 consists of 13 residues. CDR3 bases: TGTGCCAGCAGCGGGACAGAATACAATGAGCAGTTCTTC. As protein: CASSGTEYNEQFF.

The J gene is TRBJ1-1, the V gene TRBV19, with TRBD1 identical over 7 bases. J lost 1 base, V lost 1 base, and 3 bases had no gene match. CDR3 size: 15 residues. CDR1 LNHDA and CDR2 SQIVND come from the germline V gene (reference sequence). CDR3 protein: CASSIGAGGNTEAFF. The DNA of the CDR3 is TGTGCCAGTAGTATAGGGGCAGGGGGGAACACTGAAGCTTTCTTT.

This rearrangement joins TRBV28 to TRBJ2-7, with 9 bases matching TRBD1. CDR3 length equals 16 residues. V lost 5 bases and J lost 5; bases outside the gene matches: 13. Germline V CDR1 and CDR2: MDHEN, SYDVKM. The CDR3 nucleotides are TGTGCCAGCAGTGTGCCTCGGACAGGGGAGTGGAACGAGCAGTACTTC. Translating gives CASSVPRTGEWNEQYF.

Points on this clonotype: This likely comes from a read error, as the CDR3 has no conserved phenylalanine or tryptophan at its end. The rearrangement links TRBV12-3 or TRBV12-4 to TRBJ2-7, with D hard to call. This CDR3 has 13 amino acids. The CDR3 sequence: CACSLMGWDEQYL. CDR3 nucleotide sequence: TGTGCCTGCAGTTTAATGGGCTGGGACGAGCAGTACCTC.

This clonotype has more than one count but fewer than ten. CDR3 loop: CSAPAGTGGHEQYF. CDR3 bases: TGCAGTGCTCCCGCCGGGACAGGGGGACACGAGCAGTACTTC. The chain has TRBV20-1 and TRBJ2-7, with 11 bases fitting TRBD1. Germline V lookup: CDR1 DFQATT, CDR2 SNEGSKA (reference sequence). With V trimmed by 5 bases and J by 5 bases, 8 bases remained unmatched. The CDR3 consists of 14 residues.

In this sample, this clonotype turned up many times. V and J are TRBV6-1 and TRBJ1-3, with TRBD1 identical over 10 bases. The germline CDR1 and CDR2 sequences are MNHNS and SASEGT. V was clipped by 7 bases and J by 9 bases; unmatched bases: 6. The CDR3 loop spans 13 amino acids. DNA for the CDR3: TGTGCCAGCACCCTAGGACAGGGGGGCACCATATATTTT. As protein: CASTLGQGGTIYF.

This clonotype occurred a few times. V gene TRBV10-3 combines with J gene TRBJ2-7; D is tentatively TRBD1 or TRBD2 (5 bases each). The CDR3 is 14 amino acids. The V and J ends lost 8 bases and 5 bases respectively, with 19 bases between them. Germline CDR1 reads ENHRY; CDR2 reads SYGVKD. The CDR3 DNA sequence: TGTGCCATCGAGAGAGGGCGTGGGGCGGACGAGCAGTACTTC. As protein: CAIERGRGADEQYF.

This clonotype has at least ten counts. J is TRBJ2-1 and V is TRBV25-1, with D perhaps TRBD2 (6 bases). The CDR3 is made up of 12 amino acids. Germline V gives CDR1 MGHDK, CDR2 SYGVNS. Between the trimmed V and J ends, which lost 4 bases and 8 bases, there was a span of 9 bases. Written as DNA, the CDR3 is TGTGCCAGCAGTGCCGGCGGGGATGAGCAGTTCTTC. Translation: CASSAGGDEQFF.

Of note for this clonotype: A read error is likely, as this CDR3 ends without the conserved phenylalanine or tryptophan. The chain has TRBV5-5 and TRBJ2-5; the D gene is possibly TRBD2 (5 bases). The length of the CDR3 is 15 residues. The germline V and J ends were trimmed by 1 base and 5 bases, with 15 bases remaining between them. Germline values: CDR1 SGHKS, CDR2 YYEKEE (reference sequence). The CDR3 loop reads CASSLTPSRGETQYS. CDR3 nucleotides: TGTGCCAGCAGCTTGACTCCTTCTAGAGGGGAGACCCAGTACTCC.